This TCR beta chain was recorded in a study of blood T cell repertoires in COVID-19. On the study more broadly: COVID-19 samples collected from the United States, Italy and Spain covered acute and convalescent phases. Sample material is recorded as cDNA or gDNA derived from T cells, B-cell-depleted T cells, or PBMCs.

This clone was found once. V shed 5 bases, J shed 4 bases, and the junction held 6 bases outside the gene matches. Germline V gene lookup returns CDR1 SGDLS and CDR2 YYNGEE. This CDR3 region has 14 residues. As handled by the study authors: For nucleated cells, counts were estimated from reference gene primer amplification. The method was immunoSEQ multiplex PCR; TCRdb's version includes in-frame clones alone and lacks a portion of them. V, J and clone size were drawn from that table, and D and trimming were deduced from the DNA. The table lists approximately 210,000 clones, about 91% of them singletons, with more than 4.5% in the top ten.

The sample comprised peripheral blood. The receptor was derived from a middle-aged woman with acute or convalescent COVID-19. V usage is TRBV9 and J usage is TRBJ2-5; 9 bases line up with TRBD1. This CDR3 is CASSGTGSPETQYF. The CDR3 DNA is TGTGCCAGCAGTGGGACAGGGAGCCCAGAGACCCAGTACTTC.